Each of the 31 T cell receptor beta chains below was sequenced from the same sample in a study of identifying expanded T cells in peripheral blood. Some clones are missing from TCRdb's copy, which holds only in-frame ones; the method was immunoSEQ multiplex PCR. This table holds 81,000 or so clones, less than 90% found once. The sample taken for sequencing was blood. These receptor sequences come from a person between 18 and 75 years old in good health.

J is TRBJ2-5 and V is TRBV18; D remains unclear. The V gene's germline CDR1 is KGHSH and CDR2 LQKENI. Trimming took 0 bases from V and 5 from J, leaving 7 bases between them. The CDR3 totals 13 residues. DNA for the CDR3: TGTGCCAGCTCACCACCGACCAGGGAGACCCAGTACTTC. This codes for CASSPPTRETQYF. Full variable domain (remainder filled in from reference TRBV18 and TRBJ2-5): NAGVMQNPRHLVRRRGQEARLRCSPMKGHSHVYWYRQLPEEGLKFMVYLQKENIIDESGMPKERFSAEFPKEGPSILRIQQVVRGDSAAYFCASSPPTRETQYFGPGTRLLVL.

J is TRBJ2-1 and V is TRBV4-1; 10 bases are a match to TRBD2. The germline gives CDR1 MGHRA, CDR2 YSYEKL. The CDR3 runs 15 residues. V shed 4 bases, J shed 9 bases, and the junction held 9 bases outside the gene matches. CDR3 in amino acids: CASSPSGRATGEQFF. CDR3 coding DNA: TGCGCCAGCAGCCCGAGCGGGAGGGCCACCGGTGAGCAGTTCTTC.

The chain recombines TRBV7-2 with TRBJ2-7, with 7 bases that match TRBD2. Losses at the gene ends were 4 bases for V and 2 bases for J; bases not matched to a gene: 8. CDR1 is SGHTA and CDR2 is FQGNSA in the germline V gene. This CDR3 region has 15 residues. The CDR3 loop reads CASSSFGGVPYEQYF. The CDR3 DNA is TGTGCCAGCAGCTCCTTTGGGGGGGTCCCCTACGAGCAGTACTTC.

The chain carries TRBV2 and TRBJ2-4, with 7 positions matching TRBD1. Per germline, CDR1 SNHLY and CDR2 FYNNEI. The CDR3 consists of 15 residues. The V segment lost 4 bases and the J segment 0 bases; nucleotides outside the gene matches: 3. DNA of the CDR3: TGTGCCAGCAGTGTCAGACAGGGAGCCAAAAACATTCAGTACTTC. Protein sequence: CASSVRQGAKNIQYF.

This chain connects TRBV7-2 to TRBJ2-7, with a weak D call TRBD2 (5 bases). Germline CDR1 SGHTA, CDR2 FQGNSA. The CDR3 sequence is 14 residues long. The germline V and J ends were trimmed by 3 bases and 0 bases, with 9 bases remaining between them. For the CDR3, the DNA is TGTGCCAGCAGCTTTGGCCGGGACTCCTACGAGCAGTACTTC. It encodes CASSFGRDSYEQYF.

V gene TRBV7-9 combines with J gene TRBJ2-7; 7 bases line up with TRBD1. Germline loops: CDR1 SEHNR, CDR2 FQNEAQ (reference sequence). This CDR3 region has 14 residues. Trimming removed 5 bases from V and 2 bases from J; junction bases left unmatched: 6. The CDR3 DNA is TGTGCCAGCAGCCGAGCCGGGACAGCCTACGAGCAGTACTTC. It specifies CASSRAGTAYEQYF.

The gene calls are TRBV11-3 and TRBJ2-1, with 7 nucleotides matching TRBD2. The CDR3 runs 13 residues. Trimming took 4 bases from V and 9 from J; bases not matched to a gene: 6. Per germline, CDR1 SGHNT and CDR2 YENEEA. CDR3 region: CASSSGGKGEQFF. The CDR3 DNA follows: TGTGCCAGCAGCTCCGGGGGGAAAGGTGAGCAGTTCTTC.

The rearrangement joins TRBV5-5 to TRBJ1-5, with TRBD1 identical over 7 bases. Germline-derived CDR1 and CDR2 are SGHKS and YYEKEE (reference sequence). V lost 4 bases and J lost 5; bases outside the gene matches: 6. The CDR3 covers 14 residues. CDR3 nucleotides: TGTGCCAGCAGCGAGAACAGGGGCGATCAGCCCCAGCATTTT. Translating gives CASSENRGDQPQHF.

The J gene is TRBJ2-5, the V gene TRBV7-9, with 10 positions matching TRBD1. Germline trimming cut 5 bases from V and 4 bases from J; bases unmatched to any gene: 4. This CDR3 has 14 amino acids. Per the germline V gene, CDR1 is SEHNR and CDR2 is FQNEAQ (reference sequence). The CDR3 DNA is TGTGCCAGCAGCGCAGGGACAGGGGTAGAGACCCAGTACTTC. This sequence encodes CASSAGTGVETQYF.

The genes are TRBV7-2 and TRBJ2-3, with 15 bases aligning to TRBD2. CDR1 and CDR2 from the germline V gene are SGHTA and FQGNSA. V trimming: 3 bases; J trimming: 0 bases; junction bases outside the gene matches: 7. The CDR3 totals 19 residues. CDR3 protein: CASSLRGLAGGPSTDTQYF. For the CDR3, the DNA is TGTGCCAGCAGCTTGAGAGGACTAGCGGGAGGGCCTAGCACAGATACGCAGTATTTT.

This sequence joins TRBV29-1 and TRBJ2-2, with D perhaps matching TRBD2 (6 bases). Looked up from germline, CDR1 is SQVTM and CDR2 is ANQGSEA. The CDR3 has 14 amino acids. Deletions cut 5 bases from V and 1 base from J, with 11 bases between. CDR3 in DNA: TGCAGCGTTACTCACGGGGGGAACACCGGGGAGCTGTTTTTT. Amino acids: CSVTHGGNTGELFF.

The rearrangement links TRBV9 to TRBJ2-7, with D possibly matching TRBD2 (6 bases). Trimming left V 2 bases short and J 3 bases short, with 15 bases between. The length of the CDR3 is 15 residues. CDR1 is SGDLS, CDR2 YYNGEE, per germline. The CDR3 coding sequence is TGTGCCAGCAGCGTCCTCAGCGGAGGGGTCTACGAGCAGTACTTC. Amino acids: CASSVLSGGVYEQYF.

V gene TRBV5-8 combines with J gene TRBJ1-4, with D unclear. V was shortened by 4 bases and J by 4 bases, with 14 bases between the two germline ends. Germline V CDR1 and CDR2: SGHTS, YDEGEE. The CDR3 is made up of 15 amino acids. In DNA, the CDR3 is TGTGCCAGCAGCGCGCCCAGCCGTATTAATGAAAAACTGTTTTTT. Protein product: CASSAPSRINEKLFF.

CDR3 region: CASSEVPWSSGNIYEQYF. The DNA for the CDR3 is TGTGCCAGCAGTGAGGTCCCCTGGTCCAGCGGGAATATCTACGAGCAGTACTTC. The chain links TRBV6-1 to TRBJ2-7; 7 bases match TRBD2. The CDR3 is 18 residues long. V was pared by 3 bases and J by 3 bases, with 17 bases of the junction left unmatched. Per the germline V gene, CDR1 is MNHNS and CDR2 is SASEGT.

The rearrangement uses TRBV5-8 and TRBJ1-3; D call uncertain. There are 16 residues in the CDR3. Germline lookup yields CDR1 SGHTS and CDR2 YDEGEE. V lost 0 bases and J lost 0, with 10 bases in between. CDR3 region: CASSLAYYTSGNTIYF. For the CDR3, the DNA is TGTGCCAGCAGCTTGGCGTATTATACCTCTGGAAACACCATATATTTT.

Here the CDR3 DNA reads TGCGCCAGCAGACTAGCGGGGGACTACAATGAGCAGTTCTTC. It specifies CASRLAGDYNEQFF. This sequence joins TRBV5-1 and TRBJ2-1, with 11 nucleotides matching TRBD2. CDR3 size: 14 residues. The germline V gene has CDR1 SGHRS and CDR2 YFSETQ. With 5 bases clipped from V and 3 bases from J, the junction kept 1 base outside the gene matches. Drawing the rest from reference TRBV5-1 and TRBJ2-1, the complete variable domain is KAGVTQTPRYLIKTRGQQVTLSCSPISGHRSVSWYQQTPGQGLQFLFEYFSETQRNKGNFPGRFSGRQFSNSRSEMNVSTLELGDSALYLCASRLAGDYNEQFFGPGTRLTVL.

As to this clone: A junction boundary mismatches the germline segment, possibly from a read error. The gene calls are TRBV7-7 and TRBJ2-1; D perhaps matches TRBD2 (5 bases). The CDR3 spans 13 residues. CDR1 SSHAT and CDR2 FNYEAQ come from the germline V gene (reference sequence). The CDR3 coding sequence is TGTGCTAGCAGCTTAGAGGGAGACAATGAGCAGTTCTTC. Its protein is CASSLEGDNEQFF.

The chain employs TRBV29-1 and TRBJ2-3; 7 bases align to TRBD1. Germline V CDR1 and CDR2: SQVTM, ANQGSEA. Losses at the gene ends were 6 bases for V and 2 bases for J; bases not matched to a gene: 8. There are 14 residues in the CDR3. CDR3 residues: CSVTGTANTDTQYF. Here the CDR3 DNA reads TGCAGCGTAACCGGGACAGCTAACACAGATACGCAGTATTTT.

Remarks on this clone: The junction shows a germline mismatch at one end, possibly a read error. The rearrangement joins TRBV19 to TRBJ2-7, with D tentatively TRBD1 or TRBD2 (6 bases each). The CDR3 contains 14 residues. Germline V gives CDR1 LNHDA, CDR2 SQIVND (reference sequence). The CDR3 here is CASSQSPQGLVVVF. As DNA, the CDR3 is TGTGCCAGTAGTCAATCTCCACAGGGACTTGTCGTGGTCTTC.

This clone was seen a handful of times. The chain combines TRBV6-1 with TRBJ2-6; maybe TRBD2 (5 bases). There are 16 residues in the CDR3. Germline lookup yields CDR1 MNHNS and CDR2 SASEGT. The germline V and J ends were trimmed by 3 bases and 0 bases, with 9 bases remaining between them. CDR3 in amino acids: CASSDPGNSGANVLTF. DNA of the CDR3: TGTGCCAGCAGTGACCCGGGGAACTCTGGGGCCAACGTCCTGACTTTC.

V and J are TRBV4-2 and TRBJ1-2; maybe TRBD1 (6 bases). The germline gives CDR1 LGHNA, CDR2 YNFKEQ. V lost 0 bases and J 4 bases, leaving 21 bases between the germline ends. This CDR3 spans 18 amino acids. The CDR3, as DNA: TGTGCCAGCAGCCAAGAAATTTTGGGGTCCGGGACACCCTATGGCTACACCTTC. Translated: CASSQEILGSGTPYGYTF.

This clone was counted once. The chain employs TRBV7-3 and TRBJ1-2, with unresolved D. CDR1 SGHTA and CDR2 FQGTGA come from the germline V gene. V was shortened by 5 bases and J by 5 bases, with 12 bases between the two germline ends. This CDR3 is 13 amino acids long. The CDR3 coding sequence is TGTGCCAGCAGCCCCAGAGGAGGGTATGGCTACACCTTC. Protein sequence: CASSPRGGYGYTF.

The chain carries TRBV18 and TRBJ2-7; D call uncertain. With 4 bases removed from V and 1 base from J, the gap between germline ends came to 8 bases. Per germline, CDR1 KGHSH and CDR2 LQKENI. The CDR3 runs to 13 residues. CDR3 amino acids: CASSLGISYEQYF. Here the CDR3 DNA reads TGTGCCAGCTCACTAGGGATTTCCTACGAGCAGTACTTC.

The chain carries TRBV25-1 and TRBJ1-1, with D possibly matching TRBD1 (5 bases). This CDR3 comprises 12 residues. Germline V gene data show CDR1 as MGHDK and CDR2 as SYGVNS. The V and J ends lost 7 bases and 6 bases respectively, with 12 bases between them. The CDR3 nucleotides read TGTGCCAGCACCAAGGGGACGGCTGAAGCTTTCTTT. Translation gives CASTKGTAEAFF.

The genes are TRBV15 and TRBJ2-1, with 9 positions matching TRBD1. V lost 8 bases, J lost 0 bases, and 5 bases stayed unmatched. This CDR3 comprises 15 residues. Germline-derived CDR1 and CDR2 are LNHNV and YYDKDF (reference sequence). The CDR3 bases are TGTGCCACCCATAAGGGACAGGGCTCCTACAATGAGCAGTTCTTC. This translates into CATHKGQGSYNEQFF.

The chain is built from TRBV30 and TRBJ2-1; no definite D call. There are 11 residues in the CDR3. The V and J ends lost 2 bases and 7 bases respectively, with 6 bases between them. Germline loops: CDR1 GTSNPN, CDR2 SVGIG (reference sequence). CDR3: CAWSPSNEQFF. DNA of the CDR3: TGTGCCTGGAGTCCTAGTAATGAGCAGTTCTTC.

The chain recombines TRBV5-1 with TRBJ1-1, with 10 positions matching TRBD1. CDR1 and CDR2 from the germline V gene are SGHRS and YFSETQ. The CDR3 totals 14 residues. With V trimmed by 3 bases and J by 4 bases, 3 bases remained unmatched. CDR3 loop: CASSWDRGGTEAFF. CDR3 DNA sequence: TGCGCCAGCAGCTGGGACAGGGGAGGCACTGAAGCTTTCTTT.

The chain couples TRBV28 to TRBJ2-5, with TRBD2 identical over 12 bases. Per germline, CDR1 MDHEN and CDR2 SYDVKM. The CDR3 contains 14 residues. J lost 4 bases, V lost 6 bases, and 3 bases had no gene match. DNA of the CDR3: TGTGCCAGCAGCCCGACTAGCGGGAGAGAGACCCAGTACTTC. This gives the protein CASSPTSGRETQYF.

This clone turned up a few times. The CDR3 DNA reads as TGTGCCAGCAGTGAGGGTAACACCGGGGAGCTGTTTTTT. The encoded protein is CASSEGNTGELFF. This chain links TRBV6-4 with TRBJ2-2; D unclear. The CDR3 length is 13 residues. V was trimmed by 3 bases and J by 2 bases, leaving 4 bases between them. The germline V gene encodes CDR1 MRHNA and CDR2 SNTAGT.

The rearrangement joins TRBV7-9 to TRBJ2-3, with D possibly matching TRBD1 (5 bases). The germline V and J ends were trimmed by 6 bases and 5 bases, with 15 bases remaining between them. CDR1 and CDR2 from the germline V gene are SEHNR and FQNEAQ (reference sequence). This CDR3 has 14 amino acids. The CDR3 region has the DNA TGTGCCAGCAGGACCTGGCACCAGGGAGATACGCAGTATTTT. Its translation: CASRTWHQGDTQYF. The entire variable domain, with the rest obtained from reference TRBV7-9 and TRBJ2-3, is as follows: DTGVSQNPRHKITKRGQNVTFRCDPISEHNRLYWYRQTLGQGPEFLTYFQNEAQLEKSRLLSDRFSAERPKGSFSTLEIQRTEQGDSAMYLCASRTWHQGDTQYFGPGTRLTVL.

The V and J genes are TRBV27 and TRBJ2-1; 8 nucleotides agree with TRBD2. The CDR3 is 14 amino acids. V shed 6 bases and J 6 bases; nucleotides not matched to a gene: 7. The V gene's germline CDR1 is MNHEY and CDR2 SMNVEV (reference sequence). CDR3 nucleotide sequence: TGTGCCAGCAGCCTCCTAGCGGGTATCAATGAGCAGTTCTTC. This gives the protein CASSLLAGINEQFF.